The 6 T cell receptor beta chains given below trace back to one sample, sequenced in a study of T cell responses to AZD1222 COVID-19 vaccine. TCRdb's copy holds only in-frame clones and misses some; the assay was immunoSEQ multiplex PCR. In the table there are fewer than 130,000 clones, roughly 87% of which are singletons. The source was peripheral blood, collected on day 0 of AZD1222 vaccination. These receptors originate from an adult in good health.

The V and J genes are TRBV4-3 and TRBJ1-3; weak D call: TRBD1 (5 bases). CDR1 is LGHNA, CDR2 YSLEER, per germline. V was shortened by 0 bases and J by 0 bases, with 9 bases between the two germline ends. The CDR3 totals 16 residues. The CDR3 region is CASSQEAGNSGNTIYF. CDR3 DNA: TGCGCCAGCAGCCAAGAGGCAGGGAACTCTGGAAACACCATATATTTT.

The chain employs TRBV19 and TRBJ1-4, with a weak D call TRBD1 (6 bases). This CDR3 is built from 14 residues. Trimming took off 9 bases at V and 2 bases at J, with 13 bases between the two ends. Germline V gene lookup returns CDR1 LNHDA and CDR2 SQIVND (reference sequence). The CDR3 DNA reads as TGTGCCAGCCAAGGGGGGAGCACTAATGAAAAACTGTTTTTT. It is translated as CASQGGSTNEKLFF.

Only a few counts were recorded for this clone. The chain recombines TRBV5-1 with TRBJ2-2; D is uncertain. The CDR3 loop spans 15 amino acids. Germline assignment: CDR1 SGHRS and CDR2 YFSETQ. V lost 2 bases and J lost 7, with 15 bases in between. CDR3 bases: TGCGCCAGCAGCTTCGGGCTGGGATCGAACGGGGAGCTGTTTTTT. This codes for CASSFGLGSNGELFF.

V is TRBV19 and J is TRBJ1-5, with TRBD1 matching 12 bases. CDR1 and CDR2 (germline): LNHDA, SQIVND (reference sequence). This CDR3 region has 14 residues. V was pared by 9 bases and J by 5 bases, with 5 bases of the junction left unmatched. The DNA for the CDR3 is TGTGCCAGCTGGGACAGGGGGCTCGATCAGCCCCAGCATTTT. Translation gives CASWDRGLDQPQHF.

The CDR3 DNA reads TGTGCCTGGAGTGTTCTGAGGGTTTGTCTCCTTCAGCCCCAGCATTTT. Translation: CAWSVLRVCLLQPQHF. This chain connects TRBV30 to TRBJ1-5; no clear D. Trimming shortened V by 0 bases and J by 6 bases, and 18 bases separated the two germline ends. CDR3 length equals 16 residues. Germline CDR1 is GTSNPN and CDR2 is SVGIG (reference sequence). Variable domain in full (rest from reference TRBV30 and TRBJ1-5): SQTIHQWPATLVQPVGSPLSLECTVEGTSNPNLYWYRQAAGRGLQLLFYSVGIGQISSEVPQNLSASRPQDRQFILSSKKLLLSDSGFYLCAWSVLRVCLLQPQHFGDGTRLSIL.

In this sample, this clone turned up once. The gene calls are TRBV7-9 and TRBJ2-5; D is undetermined. Trimming left V 3 bases short and J 8 bases short, with 19 bases between. Per germline, CDR1 SEHNR and CDR2 FQNEAQ (reference sequence). CDR3 length: 15 amino acids. CDR3 bases: TGTGCCAGCAGCTTCGAACTGACTGAATATTCAACCCAGTACTTC. Its translation: CASSFELTEYSTQYF.